This T cell receptor beta chain was obtained from a study of CD8+CD57+ T cells in acquired aplastic anemia. As for the study in general: Where healthy donors were concerned, CD4+ cells averaged approximately 9.9 million reads.

Genomic DNA was employed as the template in profiling TCR beta VDJ and CDR3. TCRdb recomputed calls from the reads with MiXCR, one row per CDR3 protein. The data hold some 64,000 distinct CDR3 sequences, with about 50% observed a single time. Germline V gene sequence: CDR1 SQVTM, CDR2 ANQGSEA. The CDR3 totals 14 residues. V lost 4 bases, J lost 2 bases, and 7 bases stayed unmatched. The chain recombines TRBV29-1 with TRBJ1-1; 7 positions agree with TRBD1. The sample was sorted CD4+, CD8+, or CD8+CD57+ T cells (not recorded which) from PBMCs. The TCR was taken from a human donor in good health, serving as a control. This CDR3 is CSVAKGQLNTEAFF. In DNA form, the CDR3 reads TGCAGCGTTGCTAAGGGACAGTTAAACACTGAAGCTTTCTTT.